The 27 T cell receptor beta chains below were found in one sample sequenced in a study of T cell clonality in common variable immunodeficiency. Generated by immunoSEQ multiplex PCR, the TCRdb table keeps only in-frame clones and is missing some. The sample was found to contain about 52,000 clones, and every one recurs. The sample consisted of peripheral blood mononuclear cells. The receptor set was obtained from a person between 18 and 75 years old in good health.

This clone was counted ten times or more. The read terminates 3 residues ahead of where the CDR3 ends, so the germline J gene completes it. The V gene is TRBV5-1, the J gene TRBJ2-2; 7 nucleotides match TRBD1. This CDR3 region has 16 residues. The germline gives CDR1 SGHRS, CDR2 YFSETQ. V lost 1 base to trimming and J lost 4 bases; unmatched junction nucleotides: 7. Partial CDR3 DNA: TGCGCCAGCAGCTTGAAGGGACAGCCAACCACCGGGGAG. Translation: CASSLKGQPTTGE. The complete CDR3 reads CASSLKGQPTTGELFF.

The table lists this clone with many counts. The CDR3 end falls 3 residues outside the read, so it is completed with the germline J gene. The rearrangement links TRBV12-3 or TRBV12-4 to TRBJ2-1; TRBD2 aligns across 12 bases. Germline trimming cut 5 bases from V and 7 bases from J; bases unmatched to any gene: 9. This CDR3 spans 16 amino acids. CDR3 bases read: TGTGCCAGCAGTAGCACTGGACTAGCGGGATTAAATGAG. It translates to CASSSTGLAGLNE. The full CDR3 reads CASSSTGLAGLNEQFF.

About this clone itself: The read falls 3 residues short of the CDR3 end, and the missing part is taken from the germline J gene. The chain has TRBV7-9 and TRBJ2-3, with D perhaps TRBD1 (6 bases). V shed 4 bases and J shed 4 bases, with 9 bases lying between them. Germline-derived CDR1 and CDR2 are SEHNR and FQNEAQ (reference sequence). The CDR3 runs 13 residues. CDR3: CASSSRGPDTQYF. The covered CDR3 bases are TGTGCCAGCAGCTCCAGGGGACCAGATACG.

This clone was counted ten times or more. The read ends 3 residues early relative to the CDR3; the germline J gene fills the gap. V is TRBV18 and J is TRBJ1-4; D not certain. Germline V gene data show CDR1 as KGHSH and CDR2 as LQKENI. The CDR3 has 15 amino acids. Between the trimmed V and J ends, which lost 3 bases and 5 bases, there was a span of 13 bases. Here the CDR3 reads CASSPARGPNEKLFF. The DNA read from the CDR3 is TGTGCCAGCTCACCCGCGCGTGGGCCGAATGAAAAA.

This clone has ten or more counts. Sequencing ends 3 residues short of the CDR3 end; the germline J gene provides the rest. The rearrangement links TRBV7-7 to TRBJ2-1; 10 bases are shared with TRBD2. Germline V gives CDR1 SSHAT, CDR2 FNYEAQ (reference sequence). The CDR3 totals 14 residues. Partial CDR3 DNA: TGTGCTAGCGCGCAGTCTAGCGGGAGTATTGAG. Its translation: CASAQSSGSIE. The whole CDR3 sequence reads CASAQSSGSIEQFF.

This clone was recorded many times. With the read ending 3 residues before the CDR3 end, the germline J gene is used to fill in that end. The rearrangement joins TRBV5-1 to TRBJ2-7; TRBD1 might be the D (7 bases). The CDR3 is made up of 17 amino acids. The V end was cut by 0 bases, the J end by 1 base, with 17 bases between. CDR1 and CDR2 (germline): SGHRS, YFSETQ. CDR3 DNA, as far as it was read: TGCGCCAGCAGCTTGGGTGGTTTGCGGGACAGATCCTACGAG. Translating gives CASSLGGLRDRSYE. The entire CDR3 protein reads CASSLGGLRDRSYEQYF.

This clone was seen a handful of times. The CDR3 is cut off 3 residues early in the read; its end comes from the germline J gene. The chain has TRBV7-8 and TRBJ2-7; possibly TRBD2 for D (5 bases). Between the trimmed V and J ends, which lost 5 bases and 6 bases, there was a span of 14 bases. CDR3 length equals 13 residues. CDR1 is SGHVS and CDR2 is FQNEAQ in the germline V gene. The CDR3 loop reads CASSPARRGEQYF. CDR3 DNA (partial): TGTGCCAGCAGCCCGGCCCGCCGGGGCGAG.

This clone appeared many times. An end of the junction does not agree with germline; a read error may underlie this. The CDR3 end is not reached by the read, which stops 3 residues before it; the germline J gene fills it in. The chain couples TRBV20-1 to TRBJ2-3, with 7 bases identical to TRBD2. The CDR3 covers 17 residues. Looked up from germline, CDR1 is DFQATT and CDR2 is SNEGSKA (reference sequence). CDR3 bases read: TGCAGTGGTAGAAGGCCCGTTTGGGGGGGGAACGCAGATACG. Residues: CSGRRPVWGGNADT. The full CDR3 is CSGRRPVWGGNADTQYF.

Note on this clone: The read gets to within 3 residues of the CDR3 end, and the germline J gene fills in the rest. The V gene is TRBV19, the J gene TRBJ1-1; TRBD1 agrees at 8 bases. CDR1 and CDR2 (germline): LNHDA, SQIVND (reference sequence). The length of the CDR3 is 14 residues. CDR3 in amino acids: CASTGGGAAREAFF. Partial CDR3 DNA: TGTGCCTCCACAGGGGGAGGGGCCGCGAGGGAA.

This clone was recorded a few times. The observed sequence ends 3 residues before the CDR3 terminus, with the missing tail filled in from the germline J gene. The J gene is TRBJ2-4, the V gene TRBV2, with D perhaps TRBD2 (6 bases). Germline V lookup: CDR1 SNHLY, CDR2 FYNNEI. This CDR3 region has 15 residues. The CDR3 protein is CASISDPEGLYGQYF. CDR3 bases read: TGTGCCAGCATTTCGGACCCAGAGGGACTTTATGGT.

This clone was counted at least ten times. The DNA read from the CDR3 is TGTGCCAGCAGCTTAGCGGAAGGGGGCGTTGGC. Protein sequence: CASSLAEGGVG. From start to end, the CDR3 is CASSLAEGGVGYTF. The chain combines TRBV7-2 with TRBJ1-2, with TRBD1 identical over 7 bases. From the germline J gene comes the end of the CDR3, since the read stops 3 residues before it. The CDR3 covers 14 residues. Germline lookup yields CDR1 SGHTA and CDR2 FQGNSA. The V segment lost 0 bases and the J segment 7 bases; nucleotides outside the gene matches: 5. Filled out from reference TRBV7-2 and TRBJ1-2, the complete variable domain reads GAGVSQSPSNKVTEKGKDVELRCDPISGHTALYWYRQSLGQGLEFLIYFQGNSAPDKSGLPSDRFSAERTGGSVSTLTIQRTQQEDSAVYLCASSLAEGGVGYTFGSGTRLTVV.

This clone appeared many times. Read coverage stops 3 residues before the CDR3 terminus; the germline J gene supplies the remainder. The V gene is TRBV11-2, the J gene TRBJ2-1; 10 bases are a match to TRBD2. Germline V gives CDR1 SGHAT, CDR2 FQNNGV. After removal of 7 bases from V and 4 bases from J, the junction contained 7 bases not matched to a gene. The CDR3 length is 15 residues. CDR3 sequence: CASIPLAGAYNEQFF. The covered CDR3 bases are TGTGCCAGCATCCCGCTAGCGGGGGCTTACAATGAG.

This clone has at least ten counts. The CDR3 is cut off 3 residues early in the read; its end comes from the germline J gene. V and J are TRBV5-1 and TRBJ2-5; D might be TRBD2 (5 bases). The CDR3 length is 13 residues. The V end was cut by 1 base, the J end by 3 bases, with 7 bases between. Germline CDR1 and CDR2: SGHRS and YFSETQ. The CDR3 bases that were read are TGCGCCAGCAGCTTGCCCGGGGAAGAGACC. It translates to CASSLPGEET. The complete CDR3 sequence is CASSLPGEETQYF.

The table lists this clone with many counts. From the germline J gene comes the end of the CDR3, since the read stops 3 residues before it. The same CDR3 is also encoded by other DNA sequences in this sample. This sequence joins TRBV5-1 and TRBJ2-7; perhaps TRBD1 as D (5 bases). V lost 0 bases to trimming and J lost 6 bases, with 10 bases between them. This CDR3 has 13 residues. Germline values: CDR1 SGHRS, CDR2 YFSETQ. The CDR3 DNA, read in part, is TGCGCCAGCAGCTTGGAGGGGTTTGGCGAG. Translated, it gives CASSLEGFGE. The CDR3 in full is CASSLEGFGEQYF.

This clone was counted ten times or more. The read terminates 3 residues ahead of where the CDR3 ends, so the germline J gene completes it. The V and J genes are TRBV7-6 and TRBJ2-7; the match to TRBD2 covers 11 bases. Looked up from germline, CDR1 is SGHVS and CDR2 is FNYEAQ. Unmatched junction bases numbered 14, after V lost 5 bases and J lost 2 bases. The CDR3 consists of 18 residues. The covered CDR3 bases are TGTGCCAGCAGCGACGACTCACAGGGGACTAGCGGTACCTACGAG. It translates to CASSDDSQGTSGTYE. The CDR3 as a whole reads CASSDDSQGTSGTYEQYF.

There are many counts of this clone. The CDR3 extends 3 residues past the end of the read, so its final part is completed from the germline J gene. The J gene is TRBJ1-1, the V gene TRBV29-1, with D tentatively TRBD1 (5 bases). The CDR3 runs 16 residues. Germline V gives CDR1 SQVTM, CDR2 ANQGSEA. V lost 6 bases and J 7 bases, leaving 27 bases between the germline ends. The CDR3 bases that were read are TGCAGCGTCCAGCCCTCCCCCGGCGGGGCCCGCCTTGAA. The encoded protein is CSVQPSPGGARLE. The CDR3 in full is CSVQPSPGGARLEAFF.

This clone was recorded at least ten times. The read ends 3 residues before the CDR3 terminus; that terminus is restored from the germline J gene. This chain uses TRBV10-3 with TRBJ1-1; no clear D gene. Trimming took 3 bases from V and 7 from J, leaving 15 bases between them. CDR1 ENHRY and CDR2 SYGVKD come from the germline V gene. CDR3 length equals 14 residues. The CDR3 DNA, read in part, is TGTGCCATCAGTGAAGGGTATAGGCAGGTTGAA. It translates to CAISEGYRQVE. The entire CDR3 is CAISEGYRQVEAFF.

In regard to this clone: The CDR3 is cut off 3 residues early in the read; its end comes from the germline J gene. This chain links TRBV7-9 with TRBJ1-2; D might be TRBD1 (5 bases). Germline-derived CDR1 and CDR2 are SEHNR and FQNEAQ (reference sequence). This CDR3 is 15 amino acids long. The CDR3 loop reads CASSFTRQTDNDYTF. CDR3 DNA (partial): TGTGCCAGCAGCTTTACCAGACAGACTGACAATGAC.

This clone was found many times. Read sequence stops 3 residues before the CDR3 end, and the germline J gene provides the missing end. The rearrangement links TRBV5-6 to TRBJ1-4; possibly TRBD1 for D (5 bases). The V and J ends lost 0 bases and 3 bases respectively, with 9 bases between them. The CDR3 runs to 15 residues. Germline assignment: CDR1 SGHDT and CDR2 YYEEEE. The sequenced CDR3 bases are TGTGCCAGCAGCTTGGACAGGCGCTCTAATGAAAAA. Amino acids: CASSLDRRSNEK. The whole CDR3 region reads CASSLDRRSNEKLFF.

This clone came up many times. The read gets to within 3 residues of the CDR3 end, and the germline J gene fills in the rest. The V and J genes are TRBV7-2 and TRBJ2-5; possible D gene TRBD2, 6 bases. Germline loops: CDR1 SGHTA, CDR2 FQGNSA. Trimming took 2 bases from V and 4 from J, leaving 11 bases between them. The length of the CDR3 is 14 residues. The part of the CDR3 DNA that was read is TGTGCCAGCAGCTTAAAGGTGGGGGGAGAGACC. Protein product: CASSLKVGGET. From start to end, the CDR3 is CASSLKVGGETQYF.

This clone was picked up many times. The read ends 3 residues shy of where the CDR3 ends; the end is completed using the germline J gene. The chain employs TRBV2 and TRBJ2-2; 7 bases line up with TRBD1. This CDR3 comprises 16 residues. CDR1 SNHLY and CDR2 FYNNEI come from the germline V gene. V lost 6 bases and J lost 5; bases outside the gene matches: 12. The chain's CDR3 is CASSLDRDLDTGELFF. The sequenced CDR3 bases are TGTGCCAGCAGCCTCGACAGGGACCTGGATACCGGGGAG.

This clone was observed a few times. The read comes to an end 3 residues before the CDR3 does, leaving the germline J gene to fill in the end. This chain uses TRBV18 with TRBJ1-1, with D unclear. The CDR3 is made up of 14 amino acids. V was pared by 3 bases and J by 1 base, with 9 bases between. Germline CDR1 is KGHSH and CDR2 is LQKENI. The CDR3 DNA, read in part, is TGTGCCAGCTCACCCTCGGCAGGGAACACTGAA. Protein sequence: CASSPSAGNTE. The entire CDR3 reads CASSPSAGNTEAFF.

This clone was seen many times. Read data end 3 residues before the CDR3 end; the end is taken from the germline J gene. The rearrangement links TRBV20-1 to TRBJ2-3; no definite D call. The germline V gene encodes CDR1 DFQATT and CDR2 SNEGSKA (reference sequence). Trimming left V 3 bases short and J 0 bases short, with 4 bases between. This CDR3 has 12 amino acids. The CDR3 sequence is CSASGSTDTQYF. The sequenced part of the CDR3 DNA is TGCAGTGCTAGTGGCAGCACAGATACG.

In this sample, this clone turned up many times. The CDR3 end falls 3 residues outside the read, so it is completed with the germline J gene. This sequence joins TRBV4-2 and TRBJ1-2; possible D gene TRBD1, 6 bases. V was trimmed by 0 bases and J by 6 bases, leaving 14 bases between them. The CDR3 runs to 15 residues. From germline, CDR1 is LGHNA and CDR2 YNFKEQ. CDR3 bases read: TGTGCCAGCAGCCAAGATAGAACAGGGTGGGATGGC. As protein: CASSQDRTGWDG. In full, the CDR3 is CASSQDRTGWDGYTF.

This clone was seen many times. The sequenced fragment ends 3 residues before the CDR3 boundary, so the rest is inferred from the germline J gene. This chain links TRBV5-1 with TRBJ2-5; TRBD2 matches 7 bases. Germline CDR1 reads SGHRS; CDR2 reads YFSETQ. Trimming cost V 0 bases and J 5 bases; bases outside gene matches: 13. The CDR3 length is 17 residues. CDR3 sequence reads: CASSLAGHAGVGETQYF. The part of the CDR3 DNA that was read is TGCGCCAGCAGCTTGGCTGGTCATGCGGGGGTTGGGGAGACC.

This clone was seen at least ten times. The CDR3 end falls 3 residues outside the read, so it is completed with the germline J gene. V and J are TRBV12-3 or TRBV12-4 and TRBJ2-7, with D perhaps TRBD1 (6 bases). The CDR3 is made up of 14 amino acids. Trimming pared 3 bases from V and 3 bases from J, leaving 12 bases between. CDR3 DNA (partial): TGTGCCAGCAGTTTTGGGTCAGGGGACTACGAG. Residues: CASSFGSGDYE. The whole CDR3 region reads CASSFGSGDYEQYF.

At least ten counts were recorded for this clone. The read terminates 3 residues before the CDR3 end, so the remaining end is supplied by the germline J gene. The V gene is TRBV7-3, the J gene TRBJ2-3; a possible D gene is TRBD2 (6 bases). This CDR3 contains 17 residues. Trimming took off 2 bases at V and 0 bases at J, with 15 bases between the two ends. The germline gives CDR1 SGHTA, CDR2 FQGTGA. The CDR3: CASSLGSAGSSTDTQYF. CDR3 DNA (partial): TGTGCCAGCAGCTTAGGGTCCGCGGGGTCTAGCACAGATACG.